Presented here are 15 T cell receptor beta chains from one specimen sequenced in a study of T-cell reconstitution after alpha-beta-depleted transplantation in children. During its preparation, the TCRbeta library received unique molecular identifiers. From the PCR reads, TCRdb called clonotypes with MiXCR, one entry per CDR3 protein. The table lists 700,000 or so distinct CDR3 sequences, roughly 13% of them singletons. This sample comprised PBMCs, obtained before TCRalphabeta/CD19-depleted stem cell transplant. The receptors derive from a girl aged 2 to 9 with congenital amegakaryocytic thrombocytopenia, due to receive a stem cell transplant.

This clonotype was detected only a few times. The rearrangement links TRBV20-1 to TRBJ2-3; tentatively, D is TRBD2 (5 bases). Per the germline V gene, CDR1 is DFQATT and CDR2 is SNEGSKA (reference sequence). This CDR3 region has 13 residues. V was clipped by 3 bases and J by 0 bases, with 7 bases between them. The CDR3 sequence is CSASGESTDTQYF. The CDR3 DNA follows: TGCAGTGCTAGCGGGGAAAGCACAGATACGCAGTATTTT.

This clonotype was counted a few times. The chain carries TRBV10-2 and TRBJ2-7; D might be TRBD1 (6 bases). In germline, CDR1 is WSHSY, CDR2 SAAADI. With 10 bases removed from V and 2 bases from J, the gap between germline ends came to 18 bases. CDR3 size: 14 residues. The CDR3 sequence is CAISPGTSPYEQYF. CDR3 DNA sequence: TGCGCCATCTCCCCCGGGACAAGTCCCTACGAGCAGTACTTC.

This clonotype was detected a few times. V and J are TRBV20-1 and TRBJ2-1; either TRBD1 or TRBD2 may fit D (5 bases each). CDR3 length: 18 amino acids. Germline loops: CDR1 DFQATT, CDR2 SNEGSKA (reference sequence). V shed 3 bases and J shed 5 bases, with 26 bases lying between them. CDR3 in DNA: TGCAGTGCTAGGCGTTTTTATTACCGGGACCGTGGGGACAATGAGCAGTTCTTC. It yields the protein CSARRFYYRDRGDNEQFF.

The rearrangement joins TRBV5-1 to TRBJ2-1; no clear D gene. The CDR3 is 11 amino acids. The germline gives CDR1 SGHRS, CDR2 YFSETQ. With 5 bases removed from V and 10 bases from J, the gap between germline ends came to 10 bases. CDR3 residues: CASSPDTEQFF. The CDR3 coding sequence is TGCGCCAGCAGTCCCGATACCGAGCAGTTCTTC.

This clonotype turned up a few times. The rearrangement uses TRBV12-3 or TRBV12-4 and TRBJ2-1, with D perhaps TRBD2 (6 bases). Trimming cost V 8 bases and J 13 bases, with 18 bases left between them. The CDR3 loop spans 12 amino acids. In DNA form, the CDR3 reads TGTGCCAGCTGCTCGGACTATAACAGACAGTTCTTC. Its translation is CASCSDYNRQFF.

Many counts were recorded for this clonotype. The chain has TRBV5-5 and TRBJ2-3, with D perhaps TRBD1 or TRBD2 (5 bases each). The CDR3 has 16 amino acids. CDR1 SGHKS and CDR2 YYEKEE come from the germline V gene (reference sequence). V was pared by 4 bases and J by 5 bases, with 20 bases between. CDR3 DNA sequence: TGTGCCAGCAGCGGAACCGGGACCCTAGCTGGAGATACGCAGTATTTT. Translated: CASSGTGTLAGDTQYF. Supplemented by reference TRBV5-5 and TRBJ2-3, the full variable domain reads DAGVTQSPTHLIKTRGQQVTLRCSPISGHKSVSWYQQVLGQGPQFIFQYYEKEERGRGNFPDRFSARQFPNYSSELNVNALLLGDSALYLCASSGTGTLAGDTQYFGPGTRLTVL.

The sample holds many counts of this clonotype. This chain joins TRBV6-1 and TRBJ2-7; 13 nucleotides align to TRBD2. Germline CDR1 is MNHNS and CDR2 is SASEGT. The CDR3 loop spans 15 amino acids. With V trimmed by 6 bases and J by 5 bases, 7 bases remained unmatched. The chain's CDR3 is CASRTTSGRLDEQYF. The CDR3 nucleotides are TGTGCCAGCAGGACGACTAGCGGGAGGCTCGACGAGCAGTACTTC.

The chain joins TRBV20-1 to TRBJ2-3; D is possibly TRBD2 (5 bases). Germline CDR1 and CDR2: DFQATT and SNEGSKA (reference sequence). The CDR3 contains 14 residues. V dropped 0 bases and J dropped 4 bases, with 11 bases sitting between them. The CDR3 protein is CSARDRVRADTQYF. The CDR3, as DNA: TGCAGTGCTAGAGATCGAGTGAGGGCAGATACGCAGTATTTT.

This rearrangement joins TRBV14 to TRBJ2-7; D gene uncertain. V lost 0 bases to trimming and J lost 0 bases, with 12 bases between them. CDR3 length equals 16 residues. Germline-derived CDR1 and CDR2 are SGHDN and FVKESK. Here the CDR3 reads CASSQDGPASSYEQYF. The DNA for the CDR3 is TGTGCCAGCAGCCAAGATGGGCCAGCAAGCTCCTACGAGCAGTACTTC.

This clonotype was detected many times. The V and J genes are TRBV29-1 and TRBJ2-7; possibly TRBD1 for D (5 bases). The V gene's germline CDR1 is SQVTM and CDR2 ANQGSEA. The germline V and J ends were trimmed by 6 bases and 3 bases, with 12 bases remaining between them. This CDR3 comprises 12 residues. CDR3 loop: CSVLDSYYEQYF. CDR3 nucleotide sequence: TGCAGCGTCCTCGACAGTTACTACGAGCAGTACTTC.

This clonotype was counted at least ten times. V is TRBV29-1 and J is TRBJ2-4; D is perhaps TRBD2 (5 bases). Germline loops: CDR1 SQVTM, CDR2 ANQGSEA. This CDR3 has 14 residues. The V and J ends lost 3 bases and 7 bases respectively, with 16 bases between them. The CDR3 sequence is CSVETGAWRNIQYF. The DNA of the CDR3 is TGCAGCGTTGAGACGGGTGCTTGGAGGAACATTCAGTACTTC.

For the CDR3, the DNA is TGTGCCATCAGTGAGTCGGTAGCCGAGCAGTACTTC. Protein: CAISESVAEQYF. The chain couples TRBV10-3 to TRBJ2-7; D is undetermined. CDR1 and CDR2 (germline): ENHRY, SYGVKD. With 0 bases removed from V and 6 bases from J, the gap between germline ends came to 6 bases. This CDR3 spans 12 amino acids.

In this sample, this clonotype turned up once. This may be a read error: a much more frequent sequence differs by one nucleotide. The gene calls are TRBV20-1 and TRBJ2-5, with 11 positions matching TRBD2. The CDR3 is 14 residues long. Germline V gives CDR1 DFQATT, CDR2 SNEGSKA (reference sequence). The CDR3 DNA sequence: TGCAGTGCTTATAGCGGGAGGGGTGAAGAGGCCCAGTACTTC. This gives the protein CSAYSGRGEEAQYF.

V usage is TRBV14 and J usage is TRBJ2-2; no definite D call. This CDR3 spans 12 amino acids. The germline V gene has CDR1 SGHDN and CDR2 FVKESK. Deletions cut 2 bases from V and 8 bases from J, with 6 bases between. CDR3 in DNA: TGTGCCAGCAGCCAATGGGGAGGGGAGCTGTTTTTT. It encodes CASSQWGGELFF.

The V gene is TRBV7-3, the J gene TRBJ2-7; the D call may be TRBD1 or TRBD2 (5 bases each). Trimming took 1 base from V and 6 from J, leaving 13 bases between them. The V gene's germline CDR1 is SGHTA and CDR2 FQGTGA. The CDR3 loop spans 14 amino acids. The CDR3: CASSLSNGAGEQYF. In DNA, the CDR3 is TGTGCCAGCAGCTTAAGTAACGGGGCCGGCGAGCAGTACTTC.